This TCR beta chain was identified in a study of cytomegalovirus exposure and HLA in healthy donors. The germline V and J ends were trimmed by 0 bases and 4 bases, with 15 bases remaining between them. This CDR3 has 16 amino acids. The germline CDR1 and CDR2 sequences are LGHNA and YSLEER. As to this clone: Its antigen is unknown.

Primers for the PCR totalled 60 Vbeta and 13 Jbeta. Method: immunoSEQ multiplex PCR; TCRdb's copy keeps in-frame clones and lacks some. The sample contains 90,000 to 140,000 clones, 76% of which appear only once. The study's findings and limits: Later on, an analysis showed TCR association rates differing by HLA locus, with DRB1 the most and HLA-C the fewest.

The sequenced sample was PBMCs. This receptor was obtained from a man aged 35-49 years in good health and CMV-seropositive. The V gene is TRBV4-3, the J gene TRBJ1-2, with D perhaps TRBD1 (5 bases). CDR3 DNA: TGCGCCAGCAGCCAAGATCTGTCGGCACAGGCCTATGGCTACACCTTC. Amino acid sequence: CASSQDLSAQAYGYTF.